These 20 T cell receptor beta chains share one sample of origin, sequenced in a study of blood T cell repertoires in COVID-19. Repertoires were generated with immunoSEQ multiplex PCR, while TCRdb's copy carries only in-frame clones and drops some. This sample has about 280,000 clones, with 70% to 90% found just once. What was sequenced was PBMCs or T cells enriched from blood (not recorded which). The receptors were sampled from a woman aged 60 to 75 in a cohort exposed to, infected with or recovered from COVID-19 (not recorded which).

The J gene is TRBJ1-4, the V gene TRBV5-6; D remains unclear. Germline lookup yields CDR1 SGHDT and CDR2 YYEEEE. Trimming pared 4 bases from V and 0 bases from J, leaving 13 bases between. CDR3 length equals 16 residues. Written as DNA, the CDR3 is TGTGCCAGCAGCCCAAGACATAAGTCAACTAATGAAAAACTGTTTTTT. Encoded protein: CASSPRHKSTNEKLFF.

This chain connects TRBV5-1 to TRBJ2-1, with D possibly being TRBD2 (6 bases). The CDR3 is 15 residues long. Germline V gene lookup returns CDR1 SGHRS and CDR2 YFSETQ. The germline V and J ends were trimmed by 0 bases and 1 base, with 8 bases remaining between them. CDR3 coding DNA: TGCGCCAGCAGCTTGGTAGCGGATTCCTACAATGAGCAGTTCTTC. Translation: CASSLVADSYNEQFF. Combining the CDR3 with reference TRBV5-1 and TRBJ2-1 gives the whole variable domain KAGVTQTPRYLIKTRGQQVTLSCSPISGHRSVSWYQQTPGQGLQFLFEYFSETQRNKGNFPGRFSGRQFSNSRSEMNVSTLELGDSALYLCASSLVADSYNEQFFGPGTRLTVL.

The V and J genes are TRBV11-2 and TRBJ1-5, with a weak D call TRBD1 (5 bases). V lost 0 bases, J lost 6 bases, and 6 bases lay in between. In germline, CDR1 is SGHAT, CDR2 FQNNGV. This CDR3 has 13 amino acids. CDR3 in DNA: TGTGCCAGCAGCTTAGATGGGGCTCAGCCCCAGCATTTT. It yields the protein CASSLDGAQPQHF.

This clone was observed a single time. V gene TRBV9 combines with J gene TRBJ1-2; 7 nucleotides line up with TRBD1. After removal of 2 bases from V and 4 bases from J, the junction contained 8 bases not matched to a gene. Germline loops: CDR1 SGDLS, CDR2 YYNGEE. This CDR3 has 15 residues. CDR3: CASSVDVDRAYGYTF. The CDR3 bases are TGTGCCAGCAGCGTCGATGTCGACAGGGCCTATGGCTACACCTTC.

CDR3 bases: TGTGCCAGCAGCCCCTCAGCCAGCGGCCAATACAATGAGCAGTTCTTC. Translation gives CASSPSASGQYNEQFF. The rearrangement joins TRBV5-4 to TRBJ2-1, with a weak D call TRBD2 (5 bases). The CDR3 loop spans 16 amino acids. The germline CDR1 and CDR2 sequences are SGHNT and YYREEE (reference sequence). The V end lost 4 bases, the J end lost 4 bases, and 18 bases lay between the germline ends.

This CDR3 reads CAISKGQGAATDTQYF. In nucleotides, the CDR3 is TGTGCCATCAGTAAGGGACAGGGGGCGGCCACAGATACGCAGTATTTT. The chain recombines TRBV10-3 with TRBJ2-3; 12 bases agree with TRBD1. This CDR3 is 16 amino acids long. The ends lost 5 bases at V and 2 bases at J; junction bases unmatched: 5. Germline CDR1 and CDR2: ENHRY and SYGVKD.

This clone showed up just once. The chain couples TRBV4-2 to TRBJ2-1, with TRBD2 matching 7 bases. Germline V gene data show CDR1 as LGHNA and CDR2 as YNFKEQ. This CDR3 has 16 amino acids. V was pared by 0 bases and J by 9 bases, with 11 bases of the junction left unmatched. CDR3 region: CASSQDPAGPRTEQFF. The CDR3 DNA follows: TGTGCCAGCAGCCAAGACCCAGCGGGACCACGGACTGAGCAGTTCTTC.

J is TRBJ2-7 and V is TRBV6-5; TRBD1 aligns across 8 bases. CDR1 and CDR2 from the germline V gene are MNHEY and SVGAGI. Trimming removed 6 bases from V and 0 bases from J; junction bases left unmatched: 7. CDR3 length: 15 amino acids. CDR3 in amino acids: CASRTRDRSSYEQYF. The CDR3 coding sequence is TGTGCCAGCAGAACCCGGGACAGGAGCTCCTACGAGCAGTACTTC.

The chain combines TRBV9 with TRBJ2-1, with 9 bases matching TRBD2. V shed 3 bases, J shed 0 bases, and the junction held 7 bases outside the gene matches. The CDR3 runs to 17 residues. CDR1 is SGDLS, CDR2 YYNGEE, per germline. The CDR3 loop reads CASSGSQAGGSYNEQFF. CDR3 nucleotide sequence: TGTGCCAGCAGCGGCTCTCAAGCGGGAGGCTCCTACAATGAGCAGTTCTTC.

The J gene is TRBJ2-1, the V gene TRBV6-5; 10 nucleotides align to TRBD2. V gave up 4 bases and J gave up 5 bases; unmatched junction bases: 2. Germline V CDR1 and CDR2: MNHEY, SVGAGI. The CDR3 length is 14 residues. As DNA, the CDR3 is TGTGCCAGCAGTTTACTAGCGGGAAACAATGAGCAGTTCTTC. It is translated as CASSLLAGNNEQFF.

V and J are TRBV6-5 and TRBJ2-1; 8 positions match TRBD1. This CDR3 spans 14 amino acids. Germline-derived CDR1 and CDR2 are MNHEY and SVGAGI. V dropped 7 bases and J dropped 2; count of bases not matched to a gene: 4. In nucleotides, the CDR3 is TGTGCCAGCAAGACAGGGGACCCCTACAATGAGCAGTTCTTC. This gives the protein CASKTGDPYNEQFF.

This chain connects TRBV5-5 to TRBJ1-5, with D perhaps matching TRBD1 (6 bases). Germline lookup yields CDR1 SGHKS and CDR2 YYEKEE (reference sequence). V was pared by 0 bases and J by 3 bases, with 13 bases between. The CDR3 consists of 16 residues. Here the CDR3 reads CASSLGGQGLNQPQHF. CDR3 DNA sequence: TGTGCCAGCAGCTTGGGGGGGCAAGGCCTCAATCAGCCCCAGCATTTT.

The gene calls are TRBV7-9 and TRBJ2-7, with D possibly being TRBD1 (6 bases). V lost 5 bases and J 3 bases, leaving 11 bases between the germline ends. The CDR3 loop spans 13 amino acids. Per germline, CDR1 SEHNR and CDR2 FQNEAQ (reference sequence). This CDR3 is CASSPQGYYEQYF. Here the CDR3 DNA reads TGTGCCAGCAGCCCTCAGGGGTACTACGAGCAGTACTTC.

The gene calls are TRBV10-2 and TRBJ1-2; D is undetermined. The germline CDR1 and CDR2 sequences are WSHSY and SAAADI. Between the trimmed V and J ends, which lost 0 bases and 2 bases, there was a span of 7 bases. The CDR3 runs 14 residues. The CDR3 is CASSESPPNYGYTF. The CDR3 nucleotides read TGCGCCAGCAGTGAGTCCCCTCCCAACTATGGCTACACCTTC.

This sequence joins TRBV11-2 and TRBJ2-2; TRBD2 matches at 9 bases. J lost 7 bases, V lost 1 base, and 4 bases had no gene match. The CDR3 is 15 residues long. Per the germline V gene, CDR1 is SGHAT and CDR2 is FQNNGV. The CDR3 bases are TGTGCCAGCAGCTTAGCGGTAGCGGGAGTCGGGGAGCTGTTTTTT. This codes for CASSLAVAGVGELFF.

The chain joins TRBV28 to TRBJ2-7; weak D call: TRBD2 (5 bases). Between the trimmed V and J ends, which lost 6 bases and 3 bases, there was a span of 15 bases. This CDR3 region has 14 residues. In germline, CDR1 is MDHEN, CDR2 SYDVKM. The CDR3 loop reads CASRSRLAFYEQYF. The CDR3, as DNA: TGTGCCAGCAGATCGAGGCTAGCTTTCTACGAGCAGTACTTC.

This chain connects TRBV6-8 to TRBJ2-1; 8 bases match TRBD2. The junction had 1 base not matched to a gene; V was cut back by 6 bases and J by 0 bases. Germline assignment: CDR1 MNHGY and CDR2 SAAAGT. The CDR3 consists of 14 residues. The CDR3: CASRSGSSYNEQFF. The CDR3 DNA reads TGTGCCAGCAGGAGCGGGAGCTCCTACAATGAGCAGTTCTTC.

This clone was detected once. CDR3: CASSEVVRGHEQYF. The CDR3 nucleotides are TGTGCCAGCAGTGAAGTCGTCAGGGGCCACGAGCAGTACTTC. The rearrangement links TRBV2 to TRBJ2-7; possible D gene TRBD1, 6 bases. Germline loops: CDR1 SNHLY, CDR2 FYNNEI. V lost 1 base and J 5 bases, leaving 12 bases between the germline ends. The CDR3 contains 14 residues.

The J gene is TRBJ2-1, the V gene TRBV18; the match to TRBD1 covers 7 bases. The CDR3 length is 15 residues. V shed 7 bases and J 6 bases; nucleotides not matched to a gene: 12. The germline V gene has CDR1 KGHSH and CDR2 LQKENI. The CDR3 region is CASLRKETGPNEQFF. The CDR3 DNA reads TGTGCCAGCTTACGGAAGGAGACAGGGCCCAATGAGCAGTTCTTC.

This chain uses TRBV4-1 with TRBJ1-5; 7 bases fit TRBD1. CDR3 length: 13 amino acids. Germline trimming cut 3 bases from V and 5 bases from J; bases unmatched to any gene: 1. Per germline, CDR1 MGHRA and CDR2 YSYEKL. In DNA, the CDR3 is TGCGCCAGCAGCCAGGGACAGTATCAGCCCCAGCATTTT. This encodes CASSQGQYQPQHF.